Below are 30 T cell receptor beta chains sequenced from a single sample in a study of T cell repertoires in aging, cancer and after chemotherapy. Amplification of TCR beta used genomic DNA extracted from peripheral blood. A mixed TRB-A/B primer pool amplified rearranged TRB by multiplex touch-down PCR. TCRdb called the multiplex PCR reads again in MiXCR, with one record for every CDR3 protein. The table has around 20,000 distinct CDR3 sequences, over 35% seen once. The sequenced material came from blood. The source of these receptors is a human donor with a solid tumor.

This clonotype was found a few times. The J gene is TRBJ2-1, the V gene TRBV6-6; the D gene is possibly TRBD2 (7 bases). Trimming cost V 11 bases and J 8 bases, with 19 bases left between them. CDR1 is MNHNY and CDR2 is SVGAGI in the germline V gene (reference sequence). The CDR3 loop spans 13 amino acids. The CDR3 region is CASWGGPGDEQFF. CDR3 DNA sequence: TGTGCCTCCTGGGGGGGCCCTGGGGATGAGCAGTTCTTC.

V gene TRBV30 combines with J gene TRBJ2-3, with D unclear. The germline V and J ends were trimmed by 1 base and 2 bases, with 13 bases remaining between them. Germline CDR1 and CDR2: GTSNPN and SVGIG (reference sequence). This CDR3 is 15 amino acids long. The CDR3 spells CAWSDGQNPTDTQYF. The CDR3, as DNA: TGTGCCTGGAGTGATGGGCAGAATCCCACAGATACGCAGTATTTT.

This clonotype has a handful of counts. This chain uses TRBV5-1 with TRBJ2-5; D gene unclear. This CDR3 spans 14 amino acids. V lost 0 bases to trimming and J lost 2 bases, with 8 bases between them. CDR1 is SGHRS, CDR2 YFSETQ, per germline. The CDR3 nucleotides are TGCGCCAGCAGCTTGGACGTCCCACAAGAGACCCAGTACTTC. Translated: CASSLDVPQETQYF.

CDR3 sequence reads: CASSLCRLLAKNIQYF. As DNA, the CDR3 is TGTGCCAGCAGTTTATGTAGATTACTAGCCAAAAACATTCAGTACTTC. This sequence joins TRBV27 and TRBJ2-4; D ambiguous. With 1 base removed from V and 0 bases from J, the gap between germline ends came to 10 bases. The CDR3 runs to 16 residues. Germline CDR1 MNHEY, CDR2 SMNVEV (reference sequence).

This clonotype occurred a few times. The chain recombines TRBV30 with TRBJ2-1; the D is unclear. V dropped 0 bases and J dropped 15 bases, with 12 bases sitting between them. The CDR3 runs 11 residues. Germline CDR1 GTSNPN, CDR2 SVGIG (reference sequence). Here the CDR3 reads CAWSVAGFRFF. CDR3 DNA: TGTGCCTGGAGTGTAGCAGGATTCCGGTTCTTC. The variable domain in full, with the rest retrieved from reference TRBV30 and TRBJ2-1, is SQTIHQWPATLVQPVGSPLSLECTVEGTSNPNLYWYRQAAGRGLQLLFYSVGIGQISSEVPQNLSASRPQDRQFILSSKKLLLSDSGFYLCAWSVAGFRFFGPGTRLTVL.

The chain uses TRBV6-2 or TRBV6-3 and TRBJ2-5; weak D call: TRBD1 (6 bases). The J call may be mistaken, given a closer DNA end match to TRBJ2-7. The CDR3 runs 12 residues. In germline, CDR1 is MNHEY, CDR2 SVGEGT. The CDR3 nucleotides read TGTGCCAGCAGGCCCGACAGGAACGAGCAGTACTTC. Its protein product is CASRPDRNEQYF.

This clonotype was seen just once. The rearrangement uses TRBV28 and TRBJ2-6; D gene ambiguous. CDR3 length: 15 residues. Germline lookup yields CDR1 MDHEN and CDR2 SYDVKM. V dropped 1 base and J dropped 1 base, with 5 bases sitting between them. CDR3 nucleotide sequence: TGTGCCAGCAGTTTATCGAGTTCTGGGGCCAACGTCCTGACTTTC. Its protein product is CASSLSSSGANVLTF.

The rearrangement uses TRBV20-1 and TRBJ1-4, with TRBD1 as a possible D gene (5 bases). V lost 1 base and J 8 bases, leaving 8 bases between the germline ends. The CDR3 spans 12 residues. CDR1 and CDR2 from the germline V gene are DFQATT and SNEGSKA (reference sequence). The CDR3 protein is CSARGQGEKLFF. The CDR3 DNA sequence: TGCAGTGCTAGAGGTCAGGGCGAAAAACTGTTTTTT.

V is TRBV30 and J is TRBJ1-5; TRBD1 might be the D (5 bases). V was trimmed by 2 bases and J by 3 bases, leaving 26 bases between them. CDR1 is GTSNPN, CDR2 SVGIG, per germline (reference sequence). The CDR3 loop spans 19 amino acids. The CDR3 DNA follows: TGTGCCTGGAGTCCCATGCTCGGTTATGGGATGGGGCCCAATCAGCCCCAGCATTTT. Translating gives CAWSPMLGYGMGPNQPQHF.

This clonotype was detected a few times. The chain has TRBV19 and TRBJ1-5, with TRBD1 as a possible D gene (5 bases). The CDR3 consists of 15 residues. Trimming stripped 1 base from V and 5 bases from J, with 12 bases between. Per the germline V gene, CDR1 is LNHDA and CDR2 is SQIVND (reference sequence). In DNA form, the CDR3 reads TGTGCCAGTAGTATAGGGGGGGTGAGCTATCAGCCCCAGCATTTT. It is translated as CASSIGGVSYQPQHF.

In its sample, this clonotype is medium-sized. The rearrangement uses TRBV19 and TRBJ2-6, with a weak D call TRBD2 (5 bases). V lost 3 bases and J lost 4, with 13 bases in between. The germline V gene encodes CDR1 LNHDA and CDR2 SQIVND (reference sequence). CDR3 size: 16 residues. The DNA of the CDR3 is TGTGCCAGTAGTATTCGAGAGGGAACGGGGGCCAACGTCCTGACTTTC. Its translation: CASSIREGTGANVLTF.

The chain has TRBV7-6 and TRBJ1-2; a weak D match, TRBD1 (6 bases). The V gene's germline CDR1 is SGHVS and CDR2 FNYEAQ. This CDR3 is 13 amino acids long. V gave up 10 bases and J gave up 4 bases, with 16 bases separating them. CDR3 bases: TGTGCCACCTCGCCCGGGGGCGGCTATGGCTACACCTTC. This translates into CATSPGGGYGYTF.

The V gene is TRBV9, the J gene TRBJ2-3; TRBD2 aligns across 10 bases. The CDR3 loop spans 15 amino acids. Trimming removed 0 bases from V and 5 bases from J; junction bases left unmatched: 3. The germline V gene has CDR1 SGDLS and CDR2 YYNGEE. CDR3 loop: CASSVGTSGIDTQYF. CDR3 coding DNA: TGTGCCAGCAGCGTAGGGACTAGCGGCATAGATACGCAGTATTTT.

J is TRBJ1-1 and V is TRBV6-1; 9 positions match TRBD1. In germline, CDR1 is MNHNS, CDR2 SASEGT. The trim removed 0 bases at V and 5 bases at J, leaving 4 bases unmatched. The CDR3 sequence is 15 residues long. In nucleotides, the CDR3 is TGTGCCAGCAGTGAAGCCGGGACAGGGCAAACTGAAGCTTTCTTT. Its protein product is CASSEAGTGQTEAFF.

The chain has TRBV28 and TRBJ2-5; D unclear. Germline CDR1 MDHEN, CDR2 SYDVKM. The CDR3 loop spans 15 amino acids. Trimming shortened V by 2 bases and J by 7 bases, and 17 bases separated the two germline ends. In nucleotides, the CDR3 is TGTGCCAGCAGTTTAGGAGACGAAACCACGGCGACCCAGTACTTC. This encodes CASSLGDETTATQYF.

This clonotype is a singleton in its sample. This may stem from a read error, because a much larger clone lies one nucleotide away. V is TRBV19 and J is TRBJ2-5; TRBD1 matches at 9 bases. This CDR3 contains 15 residues. Per the germline V gene, CDR1 is LNHDA and CDR2 is SQIVND (reference sequence). The CDR3 DNA is TGTGCCAGTAGTGTAGAACAGGGGGCTAGGGAGACCCAGTACTTC. This sequence encodes CASSVEQGARETQYF.

This clonotype counts as medium-sized (0.01 to 0.1%). This CDR3 reads CASSLAGTDTGELFF. The DNA for the CDR3 is TGTGCCAGCAGCTTAGCGGGGACGGACACCGGGGAGCTGTTTTTT. V and J are TRBV7-9 and TRBJ2-2; possibly TRBD1 or TRBD2 for D (5 bases each). CDR3 length: 15 amino acids. Between the trimmed V and J ends, which lost 0 bases and 3 bases, there was a span of 8 bases. Germline CDR1 SEHNR, CDR2 FQNEAQ (reference sequence).

J is TRBJ1-6 and V is TRBV30; D is unclear. Trimming took 3 bases from V and 10 from J, leaving 13 bases between them. Germline V gene lookup returns CDR1 GTSNPN and CDR2 SVGIG (reference sequence). This CDR3 is built from 13 residues. The CDR3 reads CAWRIPGNSPLHF. In DNA, the CDR3 is TGTGCCTGGAGAATCCCGGGGAACTCACCCCTCCACTTT.

The sample holds a few counts of this clonotype. This chain links TRBV6-5 with TRBJ1-5; D may be TRBD1 (5 bases). V was clipped by 0 bases and J by 5 bases, with 11 bases between them. The CDR3 sequence is 15 residues long. Germline V CDR1 and CDR2: MNHEY, SVGAGI. Written as DNA, the CDR3 is TGTGCCAGCAGTTACTCGAGCAGGGTCGATCAGCCCCAGCATTTT. Translated, it gives CASSYSSRVDQPQHF.

V gene TRBV24-1 combines with J gene TRBJ1-2; no clear D gene. Germline V gives CDR1 KGHDR, CDR2 SFDVKD. This CDR3 contains 14 residues. V lost 3 bases and J 2 bases, leaving 9 bases between the germline ends. CDR3 nucleotides: TGTGCCACCAGTGATCCACAGACAAACTATGGCTACACCTTC. Residues: CATSDPQTNYGYTF.

Points on this clonotype: One end of the junction varies from germline; a read error may be responsible. This rearrangement joins TRBV5-4 to TRBJ2-5, with 10 bases matching TRBD1. Germline V gene sequence: CDR1 SGHNT, CDR2 YYREEE (reference sequence). This CDR3 has 15 residues. The CDR3 is CASRLRGQGLVTQYF. CDR3 nucleotides: TGCGCCAGCAGACTCCGGGGACAGGGGCTCGTGACCCAGTACTTC.

V and J are TRBV7-9 and TRBJ1-4, with 7 bases that match TRBD1. The CDR3 contains 16 residues. V gave up 5 bases and J gave up 0 bases; unmatched junction bases: 6. Germline loops: CDR1 SEHNR, CDR2 FQNEAQ (reference sequence). This chain's CDR3 is CASSPGQATTNEKLFF. CDR3 coding DNA: TGTGCCAGCAGCCCCGGACAGGCCACAACTAATGAAAAACTGTTTTTT.

The chain combines TRBV5-7 with TRBJ2-3, with D possibly matching TRBD1 (6 bases). TRBV5-7 is an ORF, and what it does is uncertain. The length of the CDR3 is 16 residues. The V end was cut by 4 bases, the J end by 4 bases, with 19 bases between. CDR3: CASSLPAVGAADTQYF. In nucleotides, the CDR3 is TGTGCCAGCAGCCTCCCGGCAGTGGGGGCGGCAGATACGCAGTATTTT.

The chain recombines TRBV7-2 with TRBJ2-3, with D perhaps assigned TRBD1 or TRBD2 (5 bases each). The germline V gene has CDR1 SGHTA and CDR2 FQGNSA. V lost 2 bases and J 0 bases, leaving 12 bases between the germline ends. The CDR3 sequence is 16 residues long. In nucleotides, the CDR3 is TGTGCCAGCAGCTTATGGTCGGGGCTTAGCACAGATACGCAGTATTTT. Protein product: CASSLWSGLSTDTQYF.

The sample holds a few counts of this clonotype. The chain employs TRBV12-3 or TRBV12-4 and TRBJ1-3; D is ambiguous. CDR3 length equals 12 residues. The V end was cut by 2 bases, the J end by 4 bases, with 3 bases between. CDR3 protein: CASSLQGNTIYF. The CDR3 DNA sequence: TGTGCCAGCAGTTTACAGGGAAACACCATATATTTT.

The chain joins TRBV4-1 to TRBJ1-4, with 7 nucleotides matching TRBD1. Germline CDR1 is MGHRA and CDR2 is YSYEKL. The length of the CDR3 is 15 residues. J lost 4 bases, V lost 1 base, and 3 bases had no gene match. This CDR3 reads CASSQAGTDNEKLFF. Written as DNA, the CDR3 is TGCGCCAGCAGCCAAGCCGGGACAGATAATGAAAAACTGTTTTTT.

The V gene is TRBV7-4, the J gene TRBJ1-2, with 7 nucleotides matching TRBD1. Per germline, CDR1 SGHVT and CDR2 SQSDAQ. Unmatched junction bases numbered 4, after V lost 2 bases and J lost 1 base. The CDR3 totals 15 residues. The CDR3 DNA reads TGTGCCAGCAGCTTAAAACCAGGGGGTAACTATGGCTACACCTTC. This gives the protein CASSLKPGGNYGYTF.

The rearrangement joins TRBV6-6 to TRBJ2-7, with D possibly being TRBD2 (6 bases). V was shortened by 8 bases and J by 0 bases, with 11 bases between the two germline ends. Germline-derived CDR1 and CDR2 are MNHNY and SVGAGI (reference sequence). CDR3 length: 13 residues. The CDR3 DNA sequence: TGTGCCAGCGTCGGGAGTTCCTCCTACGAGCAGTACTTC. As protein: CASVGSSSYEQYF.

V usage is TRBV19 and J usage is TRBJ2-7; TRBD1 agrees at 7 bases. The CDR3 runs to 14 residues. Trimming cost V 5 bases and J 0 bases; bases outside gene matches: 4. CDR1 and CDR2 (germline): LNHDA, SQIVND (reference sequence). The CDR3 protein is CASSVAGGSYEQYF. In DNA, the CDR3 is TGTGCCAGTAGTGTGGCAGGGGGCTCCTACGAGCAGTACTTC.

Note on this clonotype: Relative to the germline gene, one junction end is altered; a read error may explain this. This chain uses TRBV4-3 with TRBJ2-7; 12 nucleotides match TRBD2. The germline V gene encodes CDR1 LGHNA and CDR2 YSLEER. The length of the CDR3 is 16 residues. CDR3 bases: TGCGCCAGCAGTCAAGGGGTGACTAGCGGGAGTTACGAGCAGTACTTC. Its protein product is CASSQGVTSGSYEQYF.